These T cell receptor beta chains were read from a single sample in a study of CD4+ T cells in melanoma. The assay was immunoSEQ multiplex PCR, and TCRdb's table has in-frame clones only and misses some. In the table there are several thousand clones, 65% of which are singletons. The sequenced material came from cells from a culture (not recorded whether cultured in vitro). These receptors were obtained from a human donor with melanoma. The CDR3 runs from the conserved cysteine through the conserved F or W.

TRBV6-4	TRBJ2-1	CASSDRRTSAYNEQFF
TRBV2	TRBJ2-5	CASSPLAGGLSQETQYF
TRBV6-5	TRBJ2-1	CASSSGTSGLYNEQFF
TRBV19	TRBJ1-1	CASSIWTVGSRNTEAFF
TRBV19	TRBJ1-1	CASTRTGSNTEAFF
TRBV18	TRBJ1-3	CASSLRWEGTVYGNTIYF
TRBV7-6	TRBJ2-1	CASSFWASGGPGDEQFF
TRBV12-5	TRBJ2-7	CASGFPPGGSEQYF
TRBV28	TRBJ1-4	CASSSGSRNEKLFF
TRBV10-3	TRBJ1-2	CAISESDGSYGYTF
TRBV3-1/TRBV3-2	TRBJ2-1	CASSGGEVYHNEQFF
TRBV12-5	TRBJ2-3	CASGSGLAGGTDTQYF
TRBV5-4	TRBJ1-6	CASSPPGLNSPLHF
TRBV11-2	TRBJ2-3	CASSLSNAGSSTDTQYF
TRBV10-3	TRBJ1-1	CAIKRRGSDLNEAFF
TRBV25-1	TRBJ1-2	CASSEGGALPYTF
TRBV15	TRBJ2-7	CATRPGTGVDEQYF
TRBV5-5	TRBJ2-1	CASTEDGEQFF
TRBV18	TRBJ2-4	CASSPPEQRAKNIQYF
TRBV9	TRBJ1-2	CASSGGSTYYGYTF
TRBV29-1	TRBJ2-5	CSVALDYETQYF
TRBV2	TRBJ2-2	CASSESRGDTGELFF
TRBV9	TRBJ2-1	CASSSGQGTSSYNEQFF
TRBV18	TRBJ1-1	CASSPWGHTEAFF
TRBV7-2	TRBJ1-4	CASSLDRRGGKLFF
TRBV6-1	TRBJ2-5	CASSDRETQYF
TRBV10-3	TRBJ1-1	CAISETATLGTFF
TRBV13	TRBJ2-1	CASNWPGPVGMNEQFF
TRBV21-1	TRBJ1-6	CASSKACNSPLHF
TRBV27	TRBJ2-7	CASRDVHEQYF
TRBV10-3	TRBJ2-3	CAISLGGSTDTQYF
TRBV5-5	TRBJ1-6	CASRKESSPLHF
TRBV28	TRBJ1-1	CASSFIRVNTEAFF
TRBV5-4	TRBJ2-3	CASSPLAGGATDTQYF
TRBV27	TRBJ2-1	CASRVYNEQFF
TRBV5-6	TRBJ2-7	CASSLVGATYEQYF
TRBV6-1	TRBJ2-7	CASSEDSPPYEQYF
TRBV11-2	TRBJ2-2	CASGRSRGVNTGELFF
TRBV4-2	TRBJ1-2	CASSPRTGTNYGYTF
TRBV29-1	TRBJ1-1	CSVGDTELAFF
TRBV11-2	TRBJ2-5	CASSLEGLQLQETQYF
TRBV5-5	TRBJ1-4	CASSLFGSATNEKLFF
TRBV2	TRBJ1-6	CASRLQGSYNSPLHF
TRBV2	TRBJ1-1	CASRPNMNTEAFF
TRBV6-4	TRBJ2-1	CASSAEGGLNNEQFF
TRBV7-8	TRBJ1-5	CASSLGNVGQPQHF
TRBV9	TRBJ1-1	CASSPTSGWHFEAFF
TRBV5-6	TRBJ1-3	CASSIRGNTIYF
TRBV5-1	TRBJ2-7	CASSFRGGSYEQYF
TRBV7-2	TRBJ2-1	CASSARVWGEQFF
TRBV12-5	TRBJ1-1	CASGQLPNTEAFF